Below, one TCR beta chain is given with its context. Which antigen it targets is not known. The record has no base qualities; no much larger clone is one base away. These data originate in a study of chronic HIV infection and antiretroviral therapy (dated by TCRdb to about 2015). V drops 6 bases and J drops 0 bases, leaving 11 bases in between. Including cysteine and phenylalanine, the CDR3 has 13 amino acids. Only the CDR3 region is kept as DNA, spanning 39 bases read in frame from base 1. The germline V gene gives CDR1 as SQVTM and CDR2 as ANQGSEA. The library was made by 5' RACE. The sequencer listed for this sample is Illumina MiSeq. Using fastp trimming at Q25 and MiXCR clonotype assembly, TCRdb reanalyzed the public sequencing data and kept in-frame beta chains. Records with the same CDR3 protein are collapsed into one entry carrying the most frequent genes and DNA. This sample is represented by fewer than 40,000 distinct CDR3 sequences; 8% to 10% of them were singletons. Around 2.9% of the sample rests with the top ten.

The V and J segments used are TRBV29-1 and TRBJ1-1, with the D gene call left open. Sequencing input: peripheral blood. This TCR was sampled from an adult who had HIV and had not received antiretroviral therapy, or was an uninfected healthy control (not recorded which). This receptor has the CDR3 CSVWTVMNTEAFF. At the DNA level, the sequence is TGCAGCGTGTGGACGGTTATGAACACTGAAGCTTTCTTT.